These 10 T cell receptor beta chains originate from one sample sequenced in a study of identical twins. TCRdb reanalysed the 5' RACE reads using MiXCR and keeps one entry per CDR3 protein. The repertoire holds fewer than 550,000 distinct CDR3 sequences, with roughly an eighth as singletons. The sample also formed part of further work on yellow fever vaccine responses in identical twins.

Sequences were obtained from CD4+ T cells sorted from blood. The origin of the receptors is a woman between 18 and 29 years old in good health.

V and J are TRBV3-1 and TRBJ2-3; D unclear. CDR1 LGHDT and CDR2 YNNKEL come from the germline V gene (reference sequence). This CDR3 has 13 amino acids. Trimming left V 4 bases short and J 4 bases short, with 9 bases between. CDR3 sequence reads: CASSPRSPDTQYF. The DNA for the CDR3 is TGTGCCAGCAGCCCCCGGAGTCCAGATACGCAGTATTTT.

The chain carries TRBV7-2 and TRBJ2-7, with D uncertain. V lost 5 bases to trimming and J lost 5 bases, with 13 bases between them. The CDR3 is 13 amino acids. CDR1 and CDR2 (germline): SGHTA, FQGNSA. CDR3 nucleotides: TGTGCCAGCAGCGGTGTCGTTGTCCACGAGCAGTACTTC. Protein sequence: CASSGVVVHEQYF.

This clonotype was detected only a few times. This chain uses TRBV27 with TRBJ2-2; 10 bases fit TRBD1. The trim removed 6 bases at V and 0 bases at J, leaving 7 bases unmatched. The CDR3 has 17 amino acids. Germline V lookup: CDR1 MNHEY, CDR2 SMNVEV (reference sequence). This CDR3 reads CASSRRQGAANTGELFF. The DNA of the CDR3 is TGTGCCAGCAGCCGCCGACAGGGGGCGGCGAACACCGGGGAGCTGTTTTTT.

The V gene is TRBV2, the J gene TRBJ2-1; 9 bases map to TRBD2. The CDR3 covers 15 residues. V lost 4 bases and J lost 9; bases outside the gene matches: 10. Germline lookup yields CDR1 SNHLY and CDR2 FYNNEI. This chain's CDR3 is CASSVLGGGAVEQFF. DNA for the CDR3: TGTGCCAGCAGTGTTTTGGGCGGGGGGGCCGTTGAGCAGTTCTTC.

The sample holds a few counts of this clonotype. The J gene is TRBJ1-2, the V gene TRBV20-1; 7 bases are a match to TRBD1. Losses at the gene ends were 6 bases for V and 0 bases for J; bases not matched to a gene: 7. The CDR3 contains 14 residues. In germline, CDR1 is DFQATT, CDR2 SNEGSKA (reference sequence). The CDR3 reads CSARDSSANYGYTF. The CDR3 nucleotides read TGCAGTGCCCGGGACAGCTCGGCTAACTATGGCTACACCTTC.

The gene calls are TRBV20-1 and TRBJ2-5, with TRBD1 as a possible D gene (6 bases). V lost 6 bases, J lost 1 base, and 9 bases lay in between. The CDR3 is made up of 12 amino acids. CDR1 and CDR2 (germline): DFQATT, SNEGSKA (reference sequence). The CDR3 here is CSAEDSQETQYF. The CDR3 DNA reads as TGCAGTGCCGAGGACAGCCAAGAGACCCAGTACTTC.

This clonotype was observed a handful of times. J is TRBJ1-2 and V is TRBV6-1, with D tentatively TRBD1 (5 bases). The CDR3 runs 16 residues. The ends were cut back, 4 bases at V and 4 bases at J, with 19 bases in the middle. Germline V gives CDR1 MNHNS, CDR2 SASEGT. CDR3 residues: CASSAPGTSDLYGYTF. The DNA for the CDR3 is TGTGCCAGCAGTGCCCCCGGGACCTCCGACCTCTATGGCTACACCTTC.

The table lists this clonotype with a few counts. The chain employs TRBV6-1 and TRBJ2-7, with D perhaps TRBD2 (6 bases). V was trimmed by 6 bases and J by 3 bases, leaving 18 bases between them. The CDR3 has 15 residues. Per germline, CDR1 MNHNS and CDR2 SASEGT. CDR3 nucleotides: TGTGCCAGCAGGCCGACAAGGGGACTCCTCTACGAGCAGTACTTC. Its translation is CASRPTRGLLYEQYF.

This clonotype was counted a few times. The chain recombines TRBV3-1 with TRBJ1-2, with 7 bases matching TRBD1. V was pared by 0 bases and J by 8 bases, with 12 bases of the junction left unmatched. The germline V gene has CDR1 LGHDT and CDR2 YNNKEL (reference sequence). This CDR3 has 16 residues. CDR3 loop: CASSQDRTGVRYGYTF. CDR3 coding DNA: TGTGCCAGCAGCCAAGATCGAACAGGGGTGCGCTACGGCTACACCTTC.

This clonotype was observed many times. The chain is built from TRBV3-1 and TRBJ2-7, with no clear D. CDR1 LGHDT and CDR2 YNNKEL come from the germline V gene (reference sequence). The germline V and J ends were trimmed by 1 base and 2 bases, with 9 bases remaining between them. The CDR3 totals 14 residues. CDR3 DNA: TGTGCCAGCAGCCAAGCATTGGCCACCTACGAGCAGTACTTC. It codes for CASSQALATYEQYF.